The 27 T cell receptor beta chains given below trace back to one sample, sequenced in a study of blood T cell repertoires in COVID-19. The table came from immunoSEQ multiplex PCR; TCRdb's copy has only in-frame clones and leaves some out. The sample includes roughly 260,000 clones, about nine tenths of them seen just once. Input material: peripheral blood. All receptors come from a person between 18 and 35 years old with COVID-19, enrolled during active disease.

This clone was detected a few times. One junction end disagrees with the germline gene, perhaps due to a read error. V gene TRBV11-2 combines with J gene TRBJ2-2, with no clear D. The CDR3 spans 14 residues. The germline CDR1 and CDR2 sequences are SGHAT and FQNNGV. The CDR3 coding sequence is TGTGCCAGCAGCGTAGACGCCTCTCTAAGGGAGCTGTTTTTT. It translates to CASSVDASLRELFF.

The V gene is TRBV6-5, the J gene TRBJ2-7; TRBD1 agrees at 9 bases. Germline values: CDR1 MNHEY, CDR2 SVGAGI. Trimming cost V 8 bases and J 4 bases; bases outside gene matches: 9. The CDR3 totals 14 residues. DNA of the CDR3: TGTGCCAGCTCCCAACAGGGGGCGTCATACGAGCAGTACTTC. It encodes CASSQQGASYEQYF.

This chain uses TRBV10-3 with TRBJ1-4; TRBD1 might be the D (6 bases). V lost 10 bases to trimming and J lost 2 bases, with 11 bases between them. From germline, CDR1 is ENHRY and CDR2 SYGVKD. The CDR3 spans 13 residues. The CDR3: CATLDRTNEKLFF. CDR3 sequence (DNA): TGTGCCACCTTAGACAGGACTAATGAAAAACTGTTTTTT.

CDR3 protein: CASSLGENQPQHF. CDR3 nucleotides: TGCGCCAGCAGCTTGGGCGAGAATCAGCCCCAGCATTTT. This chain connects TRBV5-1 to TRBJ1-5, with D unresolved. V was pared by 0 bases and J by 4 bases, with 5 bases between. Germline loops: CDR1 SGHRS, CDR2 YFSETQ. The CDR3 contains 13 residues.

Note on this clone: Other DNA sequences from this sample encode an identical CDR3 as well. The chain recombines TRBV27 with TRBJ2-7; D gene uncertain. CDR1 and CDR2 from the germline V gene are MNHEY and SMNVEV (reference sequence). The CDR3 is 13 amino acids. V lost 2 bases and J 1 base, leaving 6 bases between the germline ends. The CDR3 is CASSLSQSYEQYF. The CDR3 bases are TGTGCCAGCAGTTTAAGTCAGTCCTACGAGCAGTACTTC.

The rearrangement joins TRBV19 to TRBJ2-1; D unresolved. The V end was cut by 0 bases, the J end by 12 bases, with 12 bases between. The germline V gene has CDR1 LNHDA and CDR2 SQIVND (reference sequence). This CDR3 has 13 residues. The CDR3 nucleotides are TGTGCCAGTAGTATAGATAAGTGGCAGGCGCAGTTCTTC. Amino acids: CASSIDKWQAQFF.

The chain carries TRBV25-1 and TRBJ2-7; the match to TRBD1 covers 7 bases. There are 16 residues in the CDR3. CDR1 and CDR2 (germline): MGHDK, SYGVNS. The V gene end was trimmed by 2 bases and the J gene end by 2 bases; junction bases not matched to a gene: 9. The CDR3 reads CASSENTDRTTYEQYF. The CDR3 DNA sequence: TGTGCCAGCAGTGAAAACACGGACAGGACGACCTACGAGCAGTACTTC.

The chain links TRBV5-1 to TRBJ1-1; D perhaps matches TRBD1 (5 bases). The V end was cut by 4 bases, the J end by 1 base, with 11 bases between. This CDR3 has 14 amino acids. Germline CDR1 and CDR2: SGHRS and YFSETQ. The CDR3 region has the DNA TGCGCCAGCAGCCCGGATACAGGGAACACTGAAGCTTTCTTT. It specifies CASSPDTGNTEAFF.

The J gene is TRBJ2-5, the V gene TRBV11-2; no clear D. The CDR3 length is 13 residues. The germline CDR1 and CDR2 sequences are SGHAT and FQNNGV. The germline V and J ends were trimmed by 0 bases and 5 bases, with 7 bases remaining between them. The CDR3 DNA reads TGTGCCAGCAGCTTAGACCTGAGGGAGACCCAGTACTTC. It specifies CASSLDLRETQYF.

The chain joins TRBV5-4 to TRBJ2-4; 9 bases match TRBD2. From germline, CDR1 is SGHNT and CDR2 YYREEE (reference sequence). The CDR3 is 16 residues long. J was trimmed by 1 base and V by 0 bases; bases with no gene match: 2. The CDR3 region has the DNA TGTGCCAGCAGCTTGGAGCGGGAGGCTGCCAAAAACATTCAGTACTTC. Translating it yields CASSLEREAAKNIQYF.

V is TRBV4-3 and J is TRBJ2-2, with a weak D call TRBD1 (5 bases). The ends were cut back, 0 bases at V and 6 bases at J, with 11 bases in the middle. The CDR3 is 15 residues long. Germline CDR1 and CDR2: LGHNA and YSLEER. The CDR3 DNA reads TGCGCCAGCAGCCAAGACAGGGTAGTCCCCGGGGAGCTGTTTTTT. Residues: CASSQDRVVPGELFF.

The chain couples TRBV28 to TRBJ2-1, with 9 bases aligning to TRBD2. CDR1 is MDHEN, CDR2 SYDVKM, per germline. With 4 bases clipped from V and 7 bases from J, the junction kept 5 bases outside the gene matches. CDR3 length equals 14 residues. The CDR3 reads CASSSPAGGNEQFF. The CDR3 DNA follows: TGTGCCAGCAGTTCCCCGGCGGGAGGGAATGAGCAGTTCTTC.

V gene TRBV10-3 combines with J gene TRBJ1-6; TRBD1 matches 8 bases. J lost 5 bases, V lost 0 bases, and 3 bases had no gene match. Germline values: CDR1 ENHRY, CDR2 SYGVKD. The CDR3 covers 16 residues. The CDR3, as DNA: TGTGCCATCAGTGAGTCCAGGGGGCTCGATAATTCACCCCTCCACTTT. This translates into CAISESRGLDNSPLHF.

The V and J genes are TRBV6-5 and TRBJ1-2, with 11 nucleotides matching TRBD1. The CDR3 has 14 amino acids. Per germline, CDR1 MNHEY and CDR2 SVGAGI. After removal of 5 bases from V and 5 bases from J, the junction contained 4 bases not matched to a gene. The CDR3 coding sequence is TGTGCCAGCAGTCCGGGACAGGGGGTTTATGGCTACACCTTC. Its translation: CASSPGQGVYGYTF.

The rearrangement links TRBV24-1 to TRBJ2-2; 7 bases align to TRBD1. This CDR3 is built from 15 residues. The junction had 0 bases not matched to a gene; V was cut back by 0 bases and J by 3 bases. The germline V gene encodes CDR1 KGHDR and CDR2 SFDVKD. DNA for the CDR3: TGTGCCACCAGTGATTTGACAGGGGACACCGGGGAGCTGTTTTTT. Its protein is CATSDLTGDTGELFF.

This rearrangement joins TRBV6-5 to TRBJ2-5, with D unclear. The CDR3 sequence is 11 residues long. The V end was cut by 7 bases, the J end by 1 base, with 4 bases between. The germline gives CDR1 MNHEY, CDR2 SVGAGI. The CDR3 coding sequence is TGTGCCAGCACGTCCCAAGAGACCCAGTACTTC. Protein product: CASTSQETQYF.

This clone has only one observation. CDR3 amino acids: CASSLSASGGTYEQYF. The CDR3 coding sequence is TGTGCCAGCAGTTTATCGGCTAGCGGGGGGACCTACGAGCAGTACTTC. The J gene is TRBJ2-7, the V gene TRBV27, with 11 bases lining up with TRBD2. V was clipped by 0 bases and J by 2 bases; unmatched bases: 3. CDR3 size: 16 residues. Germline V gives CDR1 MNHEY, CDR2 SMNVEV (reference sequence).

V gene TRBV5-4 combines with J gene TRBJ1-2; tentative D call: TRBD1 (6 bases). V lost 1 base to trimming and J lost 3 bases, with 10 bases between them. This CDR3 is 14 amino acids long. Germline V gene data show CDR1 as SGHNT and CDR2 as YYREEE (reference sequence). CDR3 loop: CASSLRGWDYGYTF. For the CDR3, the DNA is TGTGCCAGCAGCTTGAGGGGGTGGGACTATGGCTACACCTTC. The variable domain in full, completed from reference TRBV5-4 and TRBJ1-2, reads ETGVTQSPTHLIKTRGQQVTLRCSSQSGHNTVSWYQQALGQGPQFIFQYYREEENGRGNFPPRFSGLQFPNYSSELNVNALELDDSALYLCASSLRGWDYGYTFGSGTRLTVV.

CDR3 bases: TGTGCCAGCAGCCTTTCCCGGGAGGGGGATGAGCAGTTCTTC. Translated: CASSLSREGDEQFF. The rearrangement joins TRBV6-6 to TRBJ2-1, with TRBD2 matching over 8 bases. The CDR3 length is 14 residues. V lost 6 bases, J lost 8 bases, and 9 bases stayed unmatched. CDR1 MNHNY and CDR2 SVGAGI come from the germline V gene (reference sequence).

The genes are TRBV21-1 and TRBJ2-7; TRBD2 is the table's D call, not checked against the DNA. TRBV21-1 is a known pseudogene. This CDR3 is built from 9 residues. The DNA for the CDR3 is TGTGCCAGCTATTACGAGCAGTACTTC. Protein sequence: CASYYEQYF.

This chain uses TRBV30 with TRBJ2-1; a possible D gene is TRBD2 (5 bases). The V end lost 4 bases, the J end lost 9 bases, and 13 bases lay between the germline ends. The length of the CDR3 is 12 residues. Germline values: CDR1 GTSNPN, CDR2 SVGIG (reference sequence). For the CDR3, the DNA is TGTGCCTGGACCCGACTATCGGGTGAGCAGTTCTTC. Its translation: CAWTRLSGEQFF.

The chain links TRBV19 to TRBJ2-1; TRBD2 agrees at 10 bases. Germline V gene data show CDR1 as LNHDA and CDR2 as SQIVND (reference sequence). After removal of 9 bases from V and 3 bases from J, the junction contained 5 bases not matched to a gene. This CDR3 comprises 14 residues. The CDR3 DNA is TGTGCCAGCTCCGGGACTAGCGACTACAATGAGCAGTTCTTC. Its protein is CASSGTSDYNEQFF.

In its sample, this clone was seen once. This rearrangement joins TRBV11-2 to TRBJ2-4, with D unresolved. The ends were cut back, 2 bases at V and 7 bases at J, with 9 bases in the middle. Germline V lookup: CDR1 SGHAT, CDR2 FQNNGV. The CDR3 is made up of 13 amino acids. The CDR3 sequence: CASSLLPVNIQYF. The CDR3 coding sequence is TGTGCCAGCAGCTTACTTCCAGTGAACATTCAGTACTTC.

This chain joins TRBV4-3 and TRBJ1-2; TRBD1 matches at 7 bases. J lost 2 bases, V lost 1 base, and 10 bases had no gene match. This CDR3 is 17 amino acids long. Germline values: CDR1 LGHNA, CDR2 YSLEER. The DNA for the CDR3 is TGCGCCAGCAGCCAAGGACAGGGAGTCGTGGGAAACTATGGCTACACCTTC. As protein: CASSQGQGVVGNYGYTF.

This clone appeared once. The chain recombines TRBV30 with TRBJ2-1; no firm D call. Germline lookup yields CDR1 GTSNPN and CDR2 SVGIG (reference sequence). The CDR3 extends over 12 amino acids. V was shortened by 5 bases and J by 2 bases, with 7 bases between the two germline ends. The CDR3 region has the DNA TGTGCCTGGGACGACACCTACAATGAGCAGTTCTTC. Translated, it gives CAWDDTYNEQFF.

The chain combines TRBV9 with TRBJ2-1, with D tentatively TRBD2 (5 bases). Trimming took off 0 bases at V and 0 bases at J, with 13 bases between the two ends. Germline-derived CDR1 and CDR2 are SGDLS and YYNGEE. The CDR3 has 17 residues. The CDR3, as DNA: TGTGCCAGCAGCGTAGGACTAACCTCAAACTCCTACAATGAGCAGTTCTTC. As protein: CASSVGLTSNSYNEQFF.

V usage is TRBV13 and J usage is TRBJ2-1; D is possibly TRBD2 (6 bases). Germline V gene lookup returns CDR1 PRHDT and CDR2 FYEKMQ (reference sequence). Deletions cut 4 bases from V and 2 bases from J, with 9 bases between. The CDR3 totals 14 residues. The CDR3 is CASSSGLAYNEQFF. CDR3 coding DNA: TGTGCCAGCAGCTCGGGACTCGCCTACAATGAGCAGTTCTTC.